The 5 T cell receptor beta chains in this list originate from one sample, sequenced in a study of CD8+CD57+ T cells in acquired aplastic anemia. Flow cytometry had shown expanded CD8+CD57+ cells in the patients chosen for sequencing. The template for TCR beta VDJ and CDR3 sequence profiling was genomic DNA. TCRdb re-called the reads through MiXCR, storing one row per CDR3 protein. The sample contains approximately 470,000 distinct CDR3 sequences, approximately 32% of which appear only once. The sequencing input was sorted CD4+, CD8+, or CD8+CD57+ T cells (not recorded which) from PBMCs. These TCRs come from a human donor with aplastic anemia.

CDR3 sequence (DNA): TGTGCCAGCAGCTCGAAAGTAAGCGGGAAGACCCAGTACTTC. Amino acids: CASSSKVSGKTQYF. This chain joins TRBV2 and TRBJ2-5, with 7 positions matching TRBD2. CDR1 and CDR2 from the germline V gene are SNHLY and FYNNEI. V lost 6 bases and J lost 6; bases outside the gene matches: 10. The CDR3 is made up of 14 amino acids.

Only a few counts were recorded for this clonotype. The chain joins TRBV11-2 to TRBJ2-3; the match to TRBD2 covers 7 bases. V lost 1 base, J lost 4 bases, and 5 bases stayed unmatched. CDR1 and CDR2 (germline): SGHAT, FQNNGV. The CDR3 is 15 residues long. Written as DNA, the CDR3 is TGTGCCAGCAGCTTAGGGACTAGTCAGGCAGATACGCAGTATTTT. Protein sequence: CASSLGTSQADTQYF.

This chain joins TRBV10-2 and TRBJ1-2; TRBD1 is a possible D gene (5 bases). Germline CDR1 and CDR2: WSHSY and SAAADI. This CDR3 is built from 16 residues. Trimming shortened V by 6 bases and J by 4 bases, and 21 bases separated the two germline ends. CDR3 DNA: TGCGCCAGCAGCGAAGCGGGACTTACGCCTTCCTATGGCTACACCTTC. It is translated as CASSEAGLTPSYGYTF.

The chain joins TRBV5-1 to TRBJ2-5; 7 nucleotides agree with TRBD1. CDR1 and CDR2 (germline): SGHRS, YFSETQ. V was pared by 4 bases and J by 5 bases, with 11 bases of the junction left unmatched. CDR3 length: 15 amino acids. The CDR3 loop reads CASSLEGQTGETQYF. The CDR3 DNA follows: TGCGCCAGCAGCCTAGAGGGACAGACGGGGGAGACCCAGTACTTC.

This clonotype was found many times. V gene TRBV10-3 combines with J gene TRBJ1-1; D unclear. The length of the CDR3 is 14 residues. Germline V gene data show CDR1 as ENHRY and CDR2 as SYGVKD. Between the trimmed V and J ends, which lost 0 bases and 1 base, there was a span of 6 bases. CDR3 loop: CAISESQKNTEAFF. The CDR3 region has the DNA TGTGCCATCAGTGAGTCCCAGAAGAACACTGAAGCTTTCTTT.